The 5 T cell receptor beta chains reported below all come from one sample, sequenced in a study of cytomegalovirus exposure and HLA in healthy donors. The assay was immunoSEQ multiplex PCR, and TCRdb's table has in-frame clones only and misses some. The sample carries 170,000 or so clones, about four fifths recorded once. Sequencing used PBMCs. The receptors originated from a woman aged 18-30 years in good health and CMV-seropositive.

This chain connects TRBV20-1 to TRBJ2-3; D perhaps matches TRBD2 (6 bases). The CDR3 has 11 amino acids. The germline CDR1 and CDR2 sequences are DFQATT and SNEGSKA (reference sequence). V was trimmed by 6 bases and J by 5 bases, leaving 9 bases between them. This CDR3 is CSALEGDTQYF. The CDR3, as DNA: TGCAGTGCCCTGGAGGGAGATACGCAGTATTTT.

V is TRBV5-8 and J is TRBJ2-3; TRBD2 is a possible D gene (5 bases). The CDR3 consists of 16 residues. Germline V CDR1 and CDR2: SGHTS, YDEGEE. The ends were cut back, 1 base at V and 2 bases at J, with 14 bases in the middle. The CDR3 DNA reads TGTGCCAGCAGCTTGTCGAGCGGTTACCTCACAGATACGCAGTATTTT. Amino acids: CASSLSSGYLTDTQYF.

J is TRBJ2-7 and V is TRBV29-1; 11 bases match TRBD2. CDR3 length: 17 amino acids. Germline V gene data show CDR1 as SQVTM and CDR2 as ANQGSEA. The V segment lost 0 bases and the J segment 2 bases; nucleotides outside the gene matches: 9. CDR3 coding DNA: TGCAGCGTTGAAGATCTGGGAACTAGCGGGGGTACCTACGAGCAGTACTTC. Encoded protein: CSVEDLGTSGGTYEQYF.

In DNA, the CDR3 is TGTGCCAGCAGCGTAGATACCGGGACAGGGTCCTATGGCTACACCTTC. Translated, it gives CASSVDTGTGSYGYTF. The chain is built from TRBV9 and TRBJ1-2; 9 bases line up with TRBD1. J lost 4 bases, V lost 0 bases, and 7 bases had no gene match. The CDR3 is made up of 16 amino acids. Germline CDR1 SGDLS, CDR2 YYNGEE.

The chain has TRBV6-5 and TRBJ1-3; D is undetermined. There are 15 residues in the CDR3. V was clipped by 0 bases and J by 0 bases, with 6 bases between them. The germline V gene has CDR1 MNHEY and CDR2 SVGAGI. The chain's CDR3 is CASSYSQYSGNTIYF. The CDR3 nucleotides read TGTGCCAGCAGTTACTCGCAGTACTCTGGAAACACCATATATTTT.